This T cell receptor (beta chain) came from a study of shared clonotypes between healthy human individuals. The wider study: CD8 memory received one plate per donor, CD8 naive two, CD4 memory three and CD4 naive three.

Study conclusions and caveats: Memory subsets generally showed smaller estimated richness than naive subsets did.

Details on this clone: Its antigen remains unidentified.

Assay used: immunoSEQ multiplex PCR; TCRdb lists only in-frame clones, some missing. The table shows more than 2,000,000 clones, with approximately 90% occurring only once. The TCR comes from a man between 18 and 35 years old in good health. What was sequenced was naive CD4+ T cells sorted from blood. Subset denoted: CD45RA+ positively selected.

For the CDR3, the DNA is TGTGCCAGCAGCAAACTTAATCGCGTGTGGTTCTTC. Protein sequence: CASSKLNRVWFF. The chain couples TRBV21-1 to TRBJ2-1; the table's TRBD2 call for D was not verified on the DNA. TRBV21-1 is an annotated pseudogene. CDR3 size: 12 residues.